Below, one T cell receptor (beta chain) is given with its context. V was clipped by 3 bases and J by 10 bases, with 12 bases between them. The CDR3 is 13 residues long. CDR1 is SGHAT and CDR2 is FQNNGV in the germline V gene. Original processing notes: Amplifying reference gene primers gave estimates of nucleated cell counts. Clones were sequenced by immunoSEQ multiplex PCR, and TCRdb holds only the in-frame ones, with some missing. The V and J calls and clone size come from that table; D and trimming were worked out from the DNA. The sample records 250,000 to 350,000 clones, 75% to 90% being singletons. The data were obtained in a study of blood T cell repertoires in COVID-19. Recovered status in Cohort 3 required two negative PCRs, clearance, or symptom resolution.

Sequencing was done on a sample of PBMCs or T cells enriched from blood (not recorded which). The sequence derives from a woman younger than 45 who had recovered from COVID-19. The rearrangement joins TRBV11-2 to TRBJ1-4; D gene ambiguous. CDR3 in amino acids: CASSLILRGKLFF. CDR3 coding DNA: TGTGCCAGCAGCTTGATACTCAGAGGAAAACTGTTTTTT.